This T cell receptor beta chain was recovered during a study of T cell repertoires in cytomegalovirus infection. This clonotype was found a few times. Its antigen is currently unknown. The germline gene is not matched at one end of the junction; a read error may be the cause. Looked up from germline, CDR1 is MGHRA and CDR2 is YSYEKL. CDR3 length: 13 residues. Via MiXCR, TCRdb re-called the reads, giving one row per CDR3 protein. The table has some 350,000 distinct CDR3 sequences, just under 30% seen once. Sequencing was performed on cultured PBMCs, taken from culture after CMV antigen stimulation. The chain combines TRBV4-1 with TRBJ2-3; TRBD2 aligns across 14 bases. The source is a human donor in good health (CMV status not recorded). Some clones in this sample may be carry-over from other donors' samples. The CDR3 nucleotides are TGCGCCAGCAGCCGTGGGACTAGCGGGAGAACGGATTTT. Its translation is CASSRGTSGRTDF.